This is a list of T cell receptor beta chains from one sample in a study of PD-L1 blockade in urothelial cancer. The assay was immunoSEQ multiplex PCR, and TCRdb's table has in-frame clones only and misses some. Of approximately 34,000 clones listed, 65% to 90% are singletons. This specimen was PBMCs, taken around atezolizumab (anti-PD-L1) treatment. The receptors shown here come from a man in his 60s with urothelial cancer. The CDR3 runs from the conserved cysteine through the conserved F or W. A D gene is named only where the DNA matches it firmly.

j_call v_call d_call cdr3_aa
TRBJ2-1 TRBV4-1 TRBD1 CASSQDFRGTGGNEQFF
TRBJ2-7 TRBV29-1 TRBD1 CSVESKDRGAEQYF
TRBJ1-6 TRBV12-5 TRBD1 CASGLGQGVNNSPLHF
TRBJ2-1 TRBV11-1 TRBD1 CASSPNRDSPFF
TRBJ2-7 TRBV6-6 TRBD2 CASSYLGGGAYEQYF
TRBJ1-1 TRBV5-6 . CASSFTALMNTEAFF
TRBJ2-7 TRBV21-1 . CASSGLACSYEQYF
TRBJ2-7 TRBV28 TRBD1 CASSRTGVKNEQYF
TRBJ1-2 TRBV5-1 . CASNPGGSSNNYGYTF
TRBJ2-5 TRBV7-6 TRBD2 CASLIGTSGQETQYF
TRBJ2-2 TRBV5-1 TRBD2 CASSWGLAGYPNTGELFF
TRBJ2-4 TRBV6-1 . CASTWTRGGNIQYF
TRBJ2-3 TRBV6-1 TRBD2 CASSERWTSGSSTDTQYF
TRBJ2-2 TRBV5-1 . CASSLAGNTGELFF
TRBJ1-5 TRBV2 . CASSESGGWNQPQHF
TRBJ1-2 TRBV4-3 . CASSQAPSGTGYTF
TRBJ2-1 TRBV30 TRBD2 CAWSARLAGKREQFF
TRBJ1-2 TRBV7-9 TRBD1 CASSPLTGSNYGYTF
TRBJ2-5 TRBV30 TRBD1 CACRTGGETQYF
TRBJ1-2 TRBV7-2 TRBD1 CASSLVRTGVYGYTF
TRBJ2-1 TRBV6-1 TRBD2 CASRPLAGRDNEQFF
TRBJ1-4 TRBV19 . CASSADGGFREKLFF
TRBJ1-1 TRBV9 . CASSYGGAPNTEAFF
TRBJ1-6 TRBV7-2 . CASSPRQTNSPLHF
TRBJ2-3 TRBV30 . CAWSVTTLRSQYF
TRBJ2-7 TRBV6-6 . CASRLSGGSYEQYF
TRBJ2-3 TRBV10-3 . CAISDSRTAQRATDTQYF
TRBJ2-1 TRBV5-1 TRBD2 CASSHWTSGNNEQFF
TRBJ2-5 TRBV14 TRBD2 CASSQRLAFETQYF
TRBJ1-2 TRBV5-1 TRBD1 CASRPSGTGTYGYTF
TRBJ1-1 TRBV10-3 . CASKGVSEAFF
TRBJ2-7 TRBV18 TRBD2 CASSPPSGSREEQYF
TRBJ1-3 TRBV4-1 . CASSQDPGSGNTIYF
TRBJ2-3 TRBV7-9 TRBD2 CASITTGGSTDTQYF
TRBJ1-1 TRBV11-2 TRBD1 CASSLTGGKDTEAFF
TRBJ1-2 TRBV30 TRBD1 CAWGGQNYGYTF
TRBJ2-1 TRBV15 . CATSRDVNRPTVGDEFF
TRBJ2-4 TRBV7-9 TRBD1 CASSEGTGALFIQYF
TRBJ2-1 TRBV5-1 TRBD2 CASRPSGRSSYNEQFF
TRBJ2-2 TRBV15 TRBD2 CATSRDRLAVDTGELFF
TRBJ2-7 TRBV27 TRBD1 CASSSTGAAYEQYF